Listed below are T cell receptor beta chains from one sample, sequenced in a study of somatic mutations in cytotoxic T cells in rheumatoid arthritis. TCRdb's table, derived via immunoSEQ multiplex PCR, lists solely in-frame clones and lacks some. The table records 15,000 to 20,000 clones, about 80% of them present only once. The specimen was CD8+ T cells sorted from blood. These receptors all stem from an adult with rheumatoid arthritis. CDR3s include the opening cysteine and the closing phenylalanine or tryptophan. The D gene is left open where the match is weak. Not all rows give a size; the values are once, few, many and, for expanded clones, a class.

TRBJ1-1,TRBV7-2,-,-,CASSSGLQNTEAFF,TGTGCCAGCAGCTCGGGACTCCAGAACACTGAAGCTTTCTTT
TRBJ2-1,TRBV5-1,-,TRBD2,CASSPVAGAGINEQFF,TGCGCCAGCAGCCCCGTAGCGGGAGCAGGGATCAATGAGCAGTTCTTC
TRBJ2-7,TRBV5-6,-,TRBD1,CASSLGTAAYEQYF,TGTGCCAGCAGCTTAGGGACAGCCGCCTACGAGCAGTACTTC
TRBJ1-1,TRBV11-2,-,-,CASSLVSPGEAFF,TGTGCCAGCAGCTTAGTTAGCCCAGGGGAAGCTTTCTTT
TRBJ1-1,TRBV7-6,-,-,CASSLGLVGEAFF,TGTGCCAGCAGCTTAGGCTTGGTGGGTGAAGCTTTCTTT
TRBJ1-3,TRBV6-1,-,-,CASSEDETGAGNTIYF,TGTGCCAGCAGTGAAGATGAGACAGGAGCTGGAAACACCATATATTTT
TRBJ1-1,TRBV4-2,-,TRBD1,CASVGRGDTEAFF,TGTGCCAGCGTCGGCAGGGGGGACACTGAAGCTTTCTTT
TRBJ1-2,TRBV25-1,-,-,CASSVAAAYGYTF,TGTGCCAGCAGTGTCGCGGCGGCCTATGGCTACACCTTC
TRBJ2-7,TRBV10-3,-,-,CATAEGSESYEQYF,TGTGCCACCGCCGAGGGATCGGAGTCCTACGAGCAGTACTTC
TRBJ2-2,TRBV6-4,medium-sized,TRBD1,CASSDLEQGEAGELFF,TGTGCCAGCAGTGACCTGGAGCAGGGGGAAGCCGGGGAGCTGTTTTTT
TRBJ2-7,TRBV5-6,-,-,CASSTANSYEQYF,TGTGCCAGCAGTACGGCGAACTCCTACGAGCAGTACTTC
TRBJ2-1,TRBV27,-,TRBD2,CASSLEEGLAGRNEQFF,TGTGCCAGCAGTTTAGAAGAGGGACTAGCGGGAAGGAATGAGCAGTTCTTC
TRBJ2-3,TRBV27,-,TRBD1,CASSLTGTYTDTQYF,TGTGCCAGCAGTCTGACAGGGACATACACAGATACGCAGTATTTT
TRBJ2-2,TRBV5-5,-,-,CASSLSRGVSTGELFF,TGTGCCAGCAGCTTAAGCAGGGGAGTTTCCACCGGGGAGCTGTTTTTT
TRBJ2-1,TRBV27,-,-,CATRGSYNEQFF,TGTGCCACCAGGGGTTCCTACAATGAGCAGTTCTTC
TRBJ1-1,TRBV5-1,-,-,CASSLGGGVEAFF,TGCGCCAGCAGCTTGGGTGGAGGGGTTGAAGCTTTCTTT
TRBJ1-2,TRBV4-1,-,-,CASSPWDFQNYGYTF,TGCGCCAGCAGCCCTTGGGACTTCCAAAACTATGGCTACACCTTC
TRBJ1-1,TRBV11-2,-,TRBD1,CASSPRPGQGREAFF,TGTGCCAGCAGCCCCCGGCCGGGACAGGGTCGTGAAGCTTTCTTT
TRBJ1-1,TRBV2,-,-,CASIFRAGTEAFF,TGTGCCAGCATTTTCAGGGCGGGCACTGAAGCTTTCTTT
TRBJ1-6,TRBV5-1,once,-,CASSQRTETYNSPLHF,TGCGCCAGCAGCCAAAGGACAGAGACCTATAATTCACCCCTCCACTTT
TRBJ1-2,TRBV5-1,-,-,CASSLVRGNYGYTF,TGCGCCAGCAGCTTGGTCCGGGGGAACTATGGCTACACCTTC
TRBJ2-5,TRBV27,-,-,CASSLWGETQYF,TGTGCCAGCAGTTTGTGGGGAGAGACCCAGTACTTC
TRBJ2-1,TRBV7-2,once,TRBD1,CASSLGLGGEYNEQFF,TGTGCCAGCAGCTTAGGATTAGGGGGCGAGTACAATGAGCAGTTCTTC
TRBJ2-1,TRBV27,-,-,CASRSRGFEQFF,TGTGCCAGCAGATCTAGGGGGTTTGAGCAGTTCTTC
TRBJ2-2,TRBV6-5,-,-,CASSPGVLAGELFF,TGTGCCAGCAGCCCTGGCGTGTTGGCCGGGGAGCTGTTTTTT
TRBJ2-1,TRBV29-1,-,-,CSVSQSVLSSYNEQFF,TGCAGCGTTTCACAATCAGTGCTCAGCTCCTACAATGAGCAGTTCTTC
TRBJ1-2,TRBV4-3,-,TRBD1,CASSQKARRGQLAHYGYTF,TGCGCCAGCAGCCAAAAGGCGAGAAGGGGGCAATTGGCCCACTATGGCTACACCTTC
TRBJ2-1,TRBV5-1,-,TRBD2,CASRGRAPSGREDDEQFF,TGCGCCAGCAGGGGCAGGGCGCCTAGCGGGAGGGAGGACGATGAGCAGTTCTTC
TRBJ2-7,TRBV15,-,-,CATSRGTVNSYEQYF,TGTGCCACCAGCAGAGGGACGGTAAACTCCTACGAGCAGTACTTC
TRBJ1-3,TRBV27,-,-,CASSFDRSPGNTIYF,TGTGCCAGCAGTTTTGACAGGAGCCCTGGAAACACCATATATTTT
TRBJ2-7,TRBV5-1,-,-,CASSLLKQPYEQYF,TGCGCCAGCAGCTTATTAAAACAGCCCTACGAGCAGTACTTC
TRBJ1-1,TRBV29-1,-,TRBD1,CSVDGTGYMNTEAFF,TGCAGCGTTGATGGGACAGGGTACATGAACACTGAAGCTTTCTTT
TRBJ2-1,TRBV27,-,-,CASSNYNEQFF,TGTGCCAGCAGTAACTACAATGAGCAGTTCTTC
TRBJ1-1,TRBV29-1,once,-,CSVEDLGGNTEAFF,TGCAGCGTTGAAGATCTTGGGGGTAACACTGAAGCTTTCTTT
TRBJ1-5,TRBV13,-,-,CASSSTGGQPQHF,TGTGCCAGCAGCTCAACCGGGGGGCAGCCCCAGCATTTT
TRBJ2-7,TRBV10-1,-,-,CASSESTGPKQYF,TGCGCCAGCAGTGAGTCGACTGGACCTAAGCAGTACTTC
TRBJ2-5,TRBV9,-,-,CASSAGTFQETQYF,TGTGCCAGCAGCGCGGGGACATTTCAAGAGACCCAGTACTTC
TRBJ2-2,TRBV5-5,-,TRBD2,CASSSPSGRALNTGELFF,TGTGCCAGCAGCTCCCCCAGCGGGAGGGCCTTGAACACCGGGGAGCTGTTTTTT
TRBJ2-7,TRBV25-1,-,-,CASSEWAGLYYEQYF,TGTGCCAGCAGTGAGTGGGCAGGCCTATACTACGAGCAGTACTTC
TRBJ1-2,TRBV7-9,few,TRBD1,CASSLPRDRWERHSYTF,TGTGCCAGCAGCTTACCCCGGGACAGGTGGGAGAGGCATAGCTACACCTTC
TRBJ2-7,TRBV11-3,few,-,CASSSGVSSYEQYF,TGTGCCAGCAGCTCCGGGGTAAGCTCCTACGAGCAGTACTTC
TRBJ2-7,TRBV9,-,-,CASSAFVGADEQYF,TGTGCCAGCAGCGCCTTTGTGGGGGCTGACGAGCAGTACTTC
TRBJ1-2,TRBV30,-,-,CAWSAWDSHYGYTF,TGTGCCTGGAGTGCCTGGGACTCCCACTACGGCTACACCTTC
TRBJ1-2,TRBV6-1,-,-,CASSESDINYGYTF,TGTGCCAGCAGTGAAAGTGACATCAACTATGGCTACACCTTC
TRBJ1-2,TRBV9,-,-,CASSVGQMGWEDGYTF,TGTGCCAGCAGCGTAGGACAGATGGGATGGGAAGATGGCTACACCTTC
TRBJ2-2,TRBV7-8,once,-,CASSSILDSGRNTGELFF,TGTGCCAGCAGCTCCATACTGGACTCTGGACGCAACACCGGGGAGCTGTTTTTT
TRBJ2-1,TRBV6-5,-,TRBD2,CASSYLSGGSYNEQFF,TGTGCCAGCAGTTACCTCAGCGGGGGGTCCTACAATGAGCAGTTCTTC
TRBJ2-3,TRBV4-1,-,-,CASSRGEDTQYF,TGCGCCAGCAGCCGGGGGGAAGATACGCAGTATTTT
TRBJ2-1,TRBV7-6,-,TRBD2,CASSLGLAGYNEQFF,TGTGCCAGCAGCCTGGGACTAGCGGGGTACAATGAGCAGTTCTTC
TRBJ2-1,TRBV7-2,few,-,CASSLVGGWYNEQFF,TGTGCCAGCAGCTTAGTGGGGGGATGGTACAATGAGCAGTTCTTC
TRBJ2-2,TRBV4-1,-,-,CASSQDTLNTGELFF,TGCGCCAGCAGCCAAGACACCCTGAACACCGGGGAGCTGTTTTTT
TRBJ1-1,TRBV7-9,-,TRBD1,CASSLGAGGAFF,TGTGCCAGCAGCTTAGGAGCAGGGGGAGCTTTCTTT
TRBJ2-7,TRBV9,once,-,CASSPWNSPSYEQYF,TGTGCCAGCAGCCCTTGGAATAGTCCTTCCTACGAGCAGTACTTC
TRBJ2-7,TRBV12-5,-,TRBD2,CASGFGTNYEQYF,TGTGCTAGTGGTTTTGGGACTAACTACGAGCAGTACTTC
TRBJ2-2,TRBV7-8,-,TRBD2,CASSFTGGLGTGELFF,TGTGCCAGCAGCTTCACGGGGGGGCTGGGGACCGGGGAGCTGTTTTTT